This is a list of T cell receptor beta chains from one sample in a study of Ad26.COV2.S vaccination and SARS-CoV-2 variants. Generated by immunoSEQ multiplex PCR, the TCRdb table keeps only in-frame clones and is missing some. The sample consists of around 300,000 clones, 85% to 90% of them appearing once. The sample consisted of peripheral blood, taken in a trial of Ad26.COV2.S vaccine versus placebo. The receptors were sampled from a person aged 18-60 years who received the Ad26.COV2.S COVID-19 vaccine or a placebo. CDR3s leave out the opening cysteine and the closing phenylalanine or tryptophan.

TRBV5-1,ASRTTGTRSTDTQY
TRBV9,ASSINGEDYEQY
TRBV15,ATSRDTLNSETQY
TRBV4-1,ASSQQTGTVNYGYT
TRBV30,AWTDPYGARYGYT
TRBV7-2,ASRAGYISPAF
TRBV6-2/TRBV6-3,ASSYTGLAGVYYNEQF
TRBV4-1,ASSQGTGGGYEQY
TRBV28,ASRSLTILNTEAF
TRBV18,ASSLLTGSTDTQY
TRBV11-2,ASSFYGNTIY
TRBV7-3,ASSLSVNTEAF
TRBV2,ASSEIRGGNQPQH
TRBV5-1,ASSQGSLMNTEAF
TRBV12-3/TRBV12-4,ASSGNYGYT
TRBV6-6,ASSYSMGLVNTEAF
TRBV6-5,ASSQGGEQF
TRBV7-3,ASRPSGTSYGGYT
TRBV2,ASSERRTGVLYGYT
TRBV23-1,ASSQLSGYQSYEQY
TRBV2,ASSEAPGGGTDTQY
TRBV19,ASSLERGPQVGQF
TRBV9,ASSVGTGGGTGELF
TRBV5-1,ASSPDWSSYNSPLH
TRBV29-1,SVVFHDSTDTQY
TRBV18,ASSMETGMSLLAF
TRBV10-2,ASSEGGRDTDTQY
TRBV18,ASSRRDRVGNEQF
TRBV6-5,ASRSWMSGGNTIY
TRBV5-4,ASSLTWSGIYGYT
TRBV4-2,ASSQEGGQGYDGYT
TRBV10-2,ASSRAGGETEAF
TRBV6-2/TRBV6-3,ASSGPGQLKAEAF
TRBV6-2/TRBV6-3,ASSPPRGPMGYGYT
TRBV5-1,ASMIRGTPNTEAF
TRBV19,ASSIERERNQPQH
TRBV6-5,ASSLLAGAGYEQF
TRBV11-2,ASSSKATKGVSEAF
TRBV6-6,ASLGGVTGELF
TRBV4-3,ASSQDLLRGGHGELF
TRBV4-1,ASSRGDSLNTEAF
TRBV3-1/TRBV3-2,ASRTGEGYSPLH
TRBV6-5,ATQTVVNTEAF
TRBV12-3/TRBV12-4,ASRPGGETQY
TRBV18,ASSPLPGQGAIDYGYT
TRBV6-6,ASSQITGGGQPQH
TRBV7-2,ASSLNFGEGASANYGYT
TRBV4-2,ASSQDSGTRGI
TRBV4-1,ASSQEGTSAQETQY